One sample yielded the 5 T cell receptor beta chains listed below, sequenced in a study of T cells in Graves' hyperthyroidism and ophthalmopathy. Amplified TCR beta CDR3 regions derived from RNA transcripts. Primed by the HTBI set, a first-round RT-PCR was run on the TCR CDR3. TCRdb used MiXCR to reprocess the multiplex PCR reads, holding one entry per CDR3 protein. Among about 600,000 distinct CDR3 sequences listed, about a sixth were seen once. Source material: blood. The source of these receptors is a woman aged 40 to 49 with Graves' ophthalmopathy.

The chain employs TRBV4-1 and TRBJ2-2, with D hard to call. With 1 base removed from V and 4 bases from J, the gap between germline ends came to 10 bases. Per the germline V gene, CDR1 is MGHRA and CDR2 is YSYEKL. The CDR3 has 15 residues. CDR3 bases: TGCGCCAGCAGCCAAGGGGCAGTTTTCACCGGGGAGCTGTTTTTT. Translating gives CASSQGAVFTGELFF.

The chain couples TRBV2 to TRBJ2-5; D assignment may be TRBD1 or TRBD2 (5 bases each). CDR3 length equals 14 residues. V was clipped by 8 bases and J by 0 bases, with 13 bases between them. The V gene's germline CDR1 is SNHLY and CDR2 FYNNEI. Here the CDR3 DNA reads TGTGCCAGCCTTGGGGGAAACCACCAAGAGACCCAGTACTTC. It is translated as CASLGGNHQETQYF.

For this clonotype: At one of its ends the junction is not consistent with the germline gene, which may arise from a read error. The chain employs TRBV7-7 and TRBJ2-7; 8 bases match TRBD2. The CDR3 spans 15 residues. Germline V gene data show CDR1 as SSHAT and CDR2 as FNYEAQ (reference sequence). The CDR3 region has the DNA TGTGCTAGCAGCTTAGGGACTAGAGACACCTACGAGCAGTACTTC. Residues: CASSLGTRDTYEQYF. The variable domain in full, completed from reference TRBV7-7 and TRBJ2-7, reads GAGVSQSPRYKVTKRGQDVTLRCDPISSHATLYWYQQALGQGPEFLTYFNYEAQPDKSGLPSDRFSAERPEGSISTLTIQRTEQRDSAMYRCASSLGTRDTYEQYFGPGTRLTVT.

This clonotype was observed at least ten times. V and J are TRBV20-1 and TRBJ2-1; D assignment may be TRBD1 or TRBD2 (5 bases each). Germline-derived CDR1 and CDR2 are DFQATT and SNEGSKA (reference sequence). The CDR3 sequence is 16 residues long. V dropped 2 bases and J dropped 6 bases, with 20 bases sitting between them. The CDR3 sequence is CSARLPGTGKGNEQFF. CDR3 DNA sequence: TGCAGTGCTAGATTACCCGGGACGGGCAAGGGCAATGAGCAGTTCTTC.

This clonotype was detected ten times or more. The genes are TRBV12-3 or TRBV12-4 and TRBJ2-5; TRBD1 agrees at 8 bases. With 5 bases clipped from V and 3 bases from J, the junction kept 5 bases outside the gene matches. This CDR3 region has 14 residues. The CDR3 region is CASSPKTGEETQYF. Here the CDR3 DNA reads TGTGCCAGCAGTCCCAAGACAGGGGAAGAGACCCAGTACTTC.